Below, one T cell receptor (beta chain) is given with its context. What it binds is not known. Time point indicated: patch test 1, 2 weeks after DPC sensitization. Treatment noted: therapeutic diphenylcyclopropenone sensitization with weekly scalp DPC. Blood was drawn before each patch test was applied. CDR1 is SGHDN and CDR2 is FVKESK in the germline V gene. V lost 6 bases and J lost 1, with 3 bases in between. This CDR3 has 12 amino acids. The data belong to a study of human T cells and chemical hapten exposure. Study in general: Patients, a majority of them female, were diagnosed with alopecia areata, totalis or universalis.

Broader study findings: Sensitizing to DPC left TCRs with a frequency above 1 in 1000 unaltered.

Unique molecular identifiers were affixed to discrete cDNA molecules within the library. TCRdb ran MiXCR on the RACE reads and lists one entry per CDR3 protein. The profile shows some 170,000 distinct CDR3 sequences, around 24% of them singletons. The V gene is TRBV14, the J gene TRBJ2-2, with D hard to call. The origin of this receptor is a woman aged 45 to 65 with alopecia areata. Some clones in this sample may be carry-over from other donors' samples. The sequenced sample was whole blood, obtained in connection with sensitization to the hapten diphenylcyclopropenone (DPC). In DNA form, the CDR3 reads TGTGCCAGCAGGCGGAACACCGGGGAGCTGTTTTTT. It codes for CASRRNTGELFF.